The 19 T cell receptor beta chains in this list originate from one sample, sequenced in a study of shared clonotypes between healthy human individuals. Assay: immunoSEQ multiplex PCR; the TCRdb copy retains only in-frame clones and omits some. The data hold approximately 350,000 clones, with around 96% observed a single time. The sample comprised memory CD8+ T cells sorted from blood. As for subset: CD45RO+ cells pooled with CCR7-negative TemRA cells. The source of these receptors is a man aged 25 to 45 in good health.

To note about this clone: It is likely a read error, because the conserved phenylalanine at the end of the CDR3 is missing. The DNA is left out, because the CDR3 cannot be placed on it with certainty; the CDR3 is given as TCRdb lists it. The gene calls are TRBV2 and TRBJ1-2; the table's D call TRBD1 went unverified against the DNA. The CDR3 spans 11 amino acids, including both terminal residues. Germline V gives CDR1 SNHLY, CDR2 FYNNEI. CDR3 sequence: CASSFRGHFPL.

The genes are TRBV2 and TRBJ2-1; 7 bases line up with TRBD1. Trimming at V came to 8 bases and at J to 7 bases, leaving 8 bases not matched to a gene. In germline, CDR1 is SNHLY, CDR2 FYNNEI. CDR3 length: 13 residues. In DNA, the CDR3 is TGTGCCAGCTTGGCAGGGGGAGTAAATGAGCAGTTCTTC. It codes for CASLAGGVNEQFF.

V gene TRBV5-1 combines with J gene TRBJ2-1; 11 nucleotides agree with TRBD2. The CDR3 covers 16 residues. Germline V CDR1 and CDR2: SGHRS, YFSETQ. V dropped 0 bases and J dropped 7; count of bases not matched to a gene: 6. CDR3: CASSLVGSGRANEQFF. The CDR3 nucleotides read TGCGCCAGCAGCTTGGTAGGTAGCGGGAGGGCGAATGAGCAGTTCTTC.

The rearrangement joins TRBV28 to TRBJ1-5; D is unclear. The CDR3 runs to 11 residues. V was pared by 5 bases and J by 3 bases, with 2 bases between. Looked up from germline, CDR1 is MDHEN and CDR2 is SYDVKM. CDR3 coding DNA: TGTGCCAGCAGTGACAATCAGCCCCAGCATTTT. As protein: CASSDNQPQHF.

This clone was observed a handful of times. The rearrangement links TRBV28 to TRBJ1-5; 9 bases fit TRBD1. The V segment lost 6 bases and the J segment 4 bases; nucleotides outside the gene matches: 13. Germline assignment: CDR1 MDHEN and CDR2 SYDVKM. This CDR3 has 17 amino acids. Here the CDR3 DNA reads TGTGCCAGCAGGAAACCTTACAGGGGGCGACGGAATCAGCCCCAGCATTTT. Its translation is CASRKPYRGRRNQPQHF.

For this clone: The junction does not match germline at one end; this may be a read error. The chain links TRBV7-7 to TRBJ2-3, with 7 bases aligning to TRBD2. The CDR3 has 15 amino acids. Germline-derived CDR1 and CDR2 are SSHAT and FNYEAQ (reference sequence). The CDR3 DNA is TGTGCTAGCAGCCCGGCAGCGGGGACTACAGATACGCAGTATTTT. Amino acids: CASSPAAGTTDTQYF.

This clone has just one count. The chain links TRBV5-1 to TRBJ2-3; 9 nucleotides line up with TRBD1. The CDR3 is 15 amino acids. The V and J ends lost 3 bases and 1 base, in that order; junction bases with no gene match: 3. The germline CDR1 and CDR2 sequences are SGHRS and YFSETQ. The CDR3 loop is CASSSRTGGTDTQYF. The CDR3 nucleotides are TGCGCCAGCAGCTCGAGGACAGGGGGCACAGATACGCAGTATTTT.

This sequence joins TRBV11-3 and TRBJ2-1; no reliable D call. The ends were cut back, 5 bases at V and 1 base at J, with 12 bases in the middle. The germline V gene has CDR1 SGHNT and CDR2 YENEEA. CDR3 length: 15 amino acids. The CDR3 sequence: CASSPGPSSYNEQFF. CDR3 DNA: TGTGCCAGCAGCCCGGGTCCCAGTTCCTACAATGAGCAGTTCTTC.

The V gene is TRBV9, the J gene TRBJ1-4; possible D gene TRBD1, 6 bases. Trimming shortened V by 3 bases and J by 2 bases, and 17 bases separated the two germline ends. The CDR3 spans 17 residues. Germline CDR1 reads SGDLS; CDR2 reads YYNGEE. CDR3 in amino acids: CASSARGQPSTNEKLFF. DNA of the CDR3: TGTGCCAGCAGCGCCCGTGGACAGCCCAGCACTAATGAAAAACTGTTTTTT.

The V and J genes are TRBV18 and TRBJ1-1; unclear D gene. Trimming removed 10 bases at V and 1 base at J, with 10 bases between. CDR1 KGHSH and CDR2 LQKENI come from the germline V gene. This CDR3 is built from 12 residues. CDR3 sequence: CATTDWNTEAFF. Here the CDR3 DNA reads TGTGCCACCACCGATTGGAACACTGAAGCTTTCTTT. The whole variable domain, remainder taken from reference TRBV18 and TRBJ1-1, is NAGVMQNPRHLVRRRGQEARLRCSPMKGHSHVYWYRQLPEEGLKFMVYLQKENIIDESGMPKERFSAEFPKEGPSILRIQQVVRGDSAAYFCATTDWNTEAFFGQGTRLTVV.

The chain links TRBV28 to TRBJ2-1; no clear D gene. The CDR3 covers 11 residues. Trimming stripped 6 bases from V and 5 bases from J, with 5 bases between. The germline CDR1 and CDR2 sequences are MDHEN and SYDVKM. CDR3 sequence (DNA): TGTGCCAGCAGCTTAGACAATGAGCAGTTCTTC. Translated, it gives CASSLDNEQFF. Combining the CDR3 with reference TRBV28 and TRBJ2-1 gives the whole variable domain DVKVTQSSRYLVKRTGEKVFLECVQDMDHENMFWYRQDPGLGLRLIYFSYDVKMKEKGDIPEGYSVSREKKERFSLILESASTNQTSMYLCASSLDNEQFFGPGTRLTVL.

The rearrangement links TRBV9 to TRBJ2-1; 7 bases map to TRBD2. The V gene's germline CDR1 is SGDLS and CDR2 YYNGEE. The CDR3 is 14 amino acids. V trimming: 2 bases; J trimming: 9 bases; junction bases outside the gene matches: 8. The CDR3 bases are TGTGCCAGCAGCGTTTTCGTAGCTAGCGGTGAGCAGTTCTTC. Its translation: CASSVFVASGEQFF. Looking up the rest from reference TRBV9 and TRBJ2-1 gives the full variable domain: DSGVTQTPKHLITATGQRVTLRCSPRSGDLSVYWYQQSLDQGLQFLIQYYNGEERAKGNILERFSAQQFPDLHSELNLSSLELGDSALYFCASSVFVASGEQFFGPGTRLTVL.

The chain recombines TRBV5-1 with TRBJ2-7; TRBD2 matches 10 bases. Germline trimming cut 4 bases from V and 3 bases from J; bases unmatched to any gene: 4. The CDR3 totals 14 residues. CDR1 is SGHRS and CDR2 is YFSETQ in the germline V gene. DNA of the CDR3: TGCGCCAGCAGCCCAGCTAGCGGGGGCTACGAGCAGTACTTC. The encoded protein is CASSPASGGYEQYF.

The chain has TRBV30 and TRBJ1-2; D gene unclear. Germline V CDR1 and CDR2: GTSNPN, SVGIG (reference sequence). Trimming took off 3 bases at V and 4 bases at J, with 12 bases between the two ends. The CDR3 extends over 13 amino acids. The CDR3: CAWRQRWGYGYTF. CDR3 sequence (DNA): TGTGCCTGGAGGCAACGATGGGGCTATGGCTACACCTTC. Based on the CDR3 plus reference TRBV30 and TRBJ1-2, the full variable domain is SQTIHQWPATLVQPVGSPLSLECTVEGTSNPNLYWYRQAAGRGLQLLFYSVGIGQISSEVPQNLSASRPQDRQFILSSKKLLLSDSGFYLCAWRQRWGYGYTFGSGTRLTVV.

The chain carries TRBV7-2 and TRBJ2-1; 7 bases map to TRBD2. The CDR3 length is 18 residues. Germline CDR1 is SGHTA and CDR2 is FQGNSA. J was trimmed by 7 bases and V by 3 bases; bases with no gene match: 18. The CDR3 DNA reads TGTGCCAGCAGCTTGTTTCCCCTAGCGGAATCCCAACCTAATGAGCAGTTCTTC. Translated, it gives CASSLFPLAESQPNEQFF.

The genes are TRBV7-9 and TRBJ2-1; weak D call: TRBD2 (5 bases). Trimming removed 1 base at V and 4 bases at J, with 8 bases between. This CDR3 is built from 14 residues. Germline V gene lookup returns CDR1 SEHNR and CDR2 FQNEAQ (reference sequence). The CDR3 loop reads CASSLGRGYNEQFF. In nucleotides, the CDR3 is TGTGCCAGCAGCTTAGGTCGGGGTTACAATGAGCAGTTCTTC.

This clone was seen only once. The chain couples TRBV4-2 to TRBJ1-1; D may be TRBD1 (6 bases). Deletions cut 0 bases from V and 3 bases from J, with 11 bases between. CDR1 and CDR2 (germline): LGHNA, YNFKEQ. The CDR3 contains 15 residues. The CDR3 loop is CASSQEVGADTEAFF. CDR3 nucleotides: TGTGCCAGCAGCCAAGAAGTGGGGGCAGACACTGAAGCTTTCTTT.

The CDR3: CASRGGQNTGELFF. For the CDR3, the DNA is TGTGCCAGCAGGGGGGGACAGAACACCGGGGAGCTGTTTTTT. The genes are TRBV2 and TRBJ2-2; D assignment may be TRBD1 or TRBD2 (6 bases each). Trimming removed 6 bases from V and 1 base from J, with 9 bases in between. CDR1 and CDR2 (germline): SNHLY, FYNNEI. This CDR3 is built from 14 residues.

CDR3 sequence: CASSQDVSSGQVGNTIYF. CDR3 DNA sequence: TGCGCCAGCAGCCAAGACGTATCGTCTGGGCAGGTGGGCAACACCATATATTTT. The rearrangement uses TRBV4-1 and TRBJ1-3, with no clear D. Per the germline V gene, CDR1 is MGHRA and CDR2 is YSYEKL. This CDR3 is built from 18 residues. Trimming cost V 0 bases and J 7 bases, with 22 bases left between them.